This T cell receptor (beta chain) comes out of a study of blood T cell repertoires in COVID-19. This CDR3 comprises 15 residues. In germline, CDR1 is SGHRS, CDR2 YFSETQ. Trimming at V came to 4 bases and at J to 6 bases, leaving 9 bases not matched to a gene. Authors' data handling: The assay estimated nucleated cells by amplifying reference gene primers. Using immunoSEQ multiplex PCR, the repertoire was profiled, and TCRdb retains in-frame clones only, with some absent. That table is the source of V, J and clone size, and D and trimming were worked out from the DNA. The sample yields around 89,000 clones, about three quarters seen once.

Material: peripheral blood. This sequence joins TRBV5-1 and TRBJ2-3; TRBD2 aligns across 9 bases. This clonotype was sampled from an elderly woman with acute or convalescent COVID-19. The CDR3 sequence: CASSTLGTSPDTQYF. The CDR3 DNA sequence: TGCGCCAGCAGCACCCTCGGGACTAGCCCCGATACGCAGTATTTT.